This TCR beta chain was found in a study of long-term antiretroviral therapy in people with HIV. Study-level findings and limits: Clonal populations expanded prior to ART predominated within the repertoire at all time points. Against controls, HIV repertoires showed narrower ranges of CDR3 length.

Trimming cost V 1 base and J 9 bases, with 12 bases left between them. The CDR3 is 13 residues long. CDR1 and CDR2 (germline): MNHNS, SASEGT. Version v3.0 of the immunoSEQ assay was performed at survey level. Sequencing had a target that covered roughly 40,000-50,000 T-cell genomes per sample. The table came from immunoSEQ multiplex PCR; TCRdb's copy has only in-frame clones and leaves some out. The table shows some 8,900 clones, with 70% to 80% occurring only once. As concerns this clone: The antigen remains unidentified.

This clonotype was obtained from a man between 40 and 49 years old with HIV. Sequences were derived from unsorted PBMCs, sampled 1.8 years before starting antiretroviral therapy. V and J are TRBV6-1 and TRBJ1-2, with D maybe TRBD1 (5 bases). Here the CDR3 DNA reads TGTGCCAGCAGTGAAGATCAGGGAAAGAGCTACACCTTC. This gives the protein CASSEDQGKSYTF.